Listed here is a single T cell receptor (beta chain). The data were taken from a study of CD8+ T cells in alopecia areata. From germline, CDR1 is MNHEY and CDR2 SMNVEV (reference sequence). Trimming took off 3 bases at V and 9 bases at J, with 12 bases between the two ends. The CDR3 covers 14 residues. The sequencing template was cDNA reverse transcribed from extracted RNA. The repertoire was sequenced with immunoSEQ multiplex PCR; TCRdb's copy has only in-frame clones and lacks some. The repertoire consists of about 130,000 clones, with roughly 50% occurring once and the leading ten covering 18%. Source: CD8+ T cells sorted from blood, taken at week 0. This sequence originates from a human donor with alopecia areata. The chain joins TRBV27 to TRBJ1-6; D gene ambiguous. The CDR3 DNA is TGTGCCAGCAGTTTTAGAACAGAGACTTCACCCCTCCACTTT. Amino acid sequence: CASSFRTETSPLHF.